This TCR beta chain was observed in a study of CD8 T cells in ankylosing spondylitis. The CDR3 totals 14 residues. V lost 8 bases and J lost 4; bases outside the gene matches: 5. Germline loops: CDR1 MDHEN, CDR2 SYDVKM. Study results and limitations: Clones tied to disease were said to be significantly enriched in matched ankylosing spondylitis synovial fluid. Disease-linked clones had a CD8+ phenotype and relatively low frequency in peripheral blood. Within ankylosing spondylitis blood, a TCR beta motif made up of seven to nine highly homologous variants appeared to be characteristic.

One entry per CDR3 protein results from TCRdb running MiXCR on the 5' RACE reads. The table includes about 510,000 distinct CDR3 sequences, about 5.4% detected once. This clonotype was counted once. No antigen is known for it. J is TRBJ2-5 and V is TRBV28; 12 nucleotides agree with TRBD2. The clonotype comes from a male donor with ankylosing spondylitis. Material for sequencing was blood, either unsorted or a sorted T cell fraction (not recorded which). The CDR3 here is CASARTSGIETQYF. In DNA form, the CDR3 reads TGTGCCAGCGCCAGGACTAGCGGGATAGAGACCCAGTACTTC.